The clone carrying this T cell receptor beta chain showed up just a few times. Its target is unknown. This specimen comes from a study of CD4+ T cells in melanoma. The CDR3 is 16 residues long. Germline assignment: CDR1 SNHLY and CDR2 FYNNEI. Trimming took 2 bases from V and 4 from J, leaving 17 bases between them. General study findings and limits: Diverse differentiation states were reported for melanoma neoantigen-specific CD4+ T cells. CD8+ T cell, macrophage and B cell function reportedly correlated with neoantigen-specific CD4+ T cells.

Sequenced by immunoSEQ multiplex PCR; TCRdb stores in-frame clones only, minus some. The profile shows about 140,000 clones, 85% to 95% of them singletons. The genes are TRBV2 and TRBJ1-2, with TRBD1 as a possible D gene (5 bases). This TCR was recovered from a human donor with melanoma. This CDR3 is CASSERVAGWVYGYTF. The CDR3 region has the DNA TGTGCCAGCAGTGAAAGAGTGGCAGGGTGGGTCTATGGCTACACCTTC.